Here is one T cell receptor beta chain with its context. No antigen is known for it. The sample is drawn from a study of post-analysis software for immune sequencing data. Whole-study findings and limits: TRBV5-6, TRBV5-1 and TRBV20-1 were among five TRBV segments more frequent in patients than controls. When compared against controls, multiple sclerosis patients showed significantly lower normalized Chao1 diversity.

The TCR beta cDNA libraries carried unique molecular identifiers. Between roughly 1 and 10 million T cells gave rise to around 500,000 cDNA molecules. In TCRdb, the PCR reads were re-called with MiXCR into one record per CDR3 protein. The sample carries 650,000 to 850,000 distinct CDR3 sequences, about 50% recorded once. There are 15 residues in the CDR3. Trimming took off 5 bases at V and 4 bases at J, with 17 bases between the two ends. CDR1 is MNHEY, CDR2 SVGAGI, per germline. Sequencing was done on a sample of blood. The source is a girl aged 5 to 17 with multiple sclerosis. This chain joins TRBV6-5 and TRBJ1-2; TRBD1 is a possible D gene (6 bases). The CDR3 nucleotides read TGTGCCAGCAGTGGGTCGGGGGCCCGAGGCTATGGCTACACCTTC. It translates to CASSGSGARGYGYTF.